These 15 T cell receptor beta chains were all obtained from the same sample, sequenced in a study of cytomegalovirus exposure and HLA in healthy donors listed by TCRdb under 2017. The protocol used for the library was the immunoSEQ multiplex PCR assay. For the multiplex PCR, a mixture combining 60 forward primers for TCR Vbeta segments and 13 reverse primers for TCR Jbeta segments was used. Imported from immuneACCESS, the table was reduced by TCRdb to in-frame sequences with V and J called. These copies leave out some clones; in studies compared against another copy, an unresolved V gene accounts for under half, and the cause of the remainder is not known. For this sample the table gives 100,000 or so clones, of which approximately 86% were detected only once. 6.1% of the sample is taken by the ten largest. Input material: PBMCs. These receptors were collected from a man aged 18 to 30 in good health and CMV-seronegative.

The rearrangement joins TRBV7-6 to TRBJ2-3; 8 nucleotides agree with TRBD2. Losses at the gene ends were 5 bases for V and 1 base for J; bases not matched to a gene: 8. Germline lookup yields CDR1 SGHVS and CDR2 FNYEAQ. The CDR3 is 16 amino acids. This CDR3 is CASSANKGLGTDTQYF. The CDR3 DNA sequence: TGTGCCAGCAGCGCAAACAAGGGACTAGGCACAGATACGCAGTATTTT.

The J gene is TRBJ2-3, the V gene TRBV12-5; D call uncertain. The CDR3 loop spans 14 amino acids. V lost 2 bases and J lost 4, with 10 bases in between. The germline CDR1 and CDR2 sequences are LGHNT and FRNRAP. In DNA form, the CDR3 reads TGTGCTAGTGGTTTGTCCAGGCTGGCAGATACGCAGTATTTT. This codes for CASGLSRLADTQYF.

A note on this clone: The junction and the germline gene differ at one end; a read error may be behind it. The chain employs TRBV7-7 and TRBJ2-7; 11 bases agree with TRBD2. Germline V CDR1 and CDR2: SSHAT, FNYEAQ (reference sequence). The CDR3 runs to 15 residues. CDR3 sequence reads: CASSRLAGTSYEQYF. CDR3 nucleotide sequence: TGTGCTAGCAGCCGACTAGCGGGAACCTCCTACGAGCAGTACTTC.

This clone came up a few times. The rearrangement joins TRBV14 to TRBJ2-5; 9 positions match TRBD2. Germline trimming cut 1 base from V and 11 bases from J; bases unmatched to any gene: 11. The CDR3 consists of 15 residues. From germline, CDR1 is SGHDN and CDR2 FVKESK. The CDR3 sequence: CASSQAAGGPWEQYF. The DNA for the CDR3 is TGTGCCAGCAGCCAAGCAGCGGGAGGCCCCTGGGAGCAGTACTTC.

The genes are TRBV9 and TRBJ2-1, with TRBD1 identical over 7 bases. The CDR3 has 14 amino acids. CDR1 is SGDLS and CDR2 is YYNGEE in the germline V gene. Trimming at V came to 3 bases and at J to 4 bases, leaving 4 bases not matched to a gene. CDR3 DNA sequence: TGTGCCAGCAGCGACGGGACAGAATACAATGAGCAGTTCTTC. Its translation: CASSDGTEYNEQFF.

This chain links TRBV18 with TRBJ1-4, with 11 bases aligning to TRBD1. Germline-derived CDR1 and CDR2 are KGHSH and LQKENI. Losses at the gene ends were 4 bases for V and 8 bases for J; bases not matched to a gene: 3. The CDR3 is made up of 14 amino acids. CDR3 nucleotide sequence: TGTGCCAGCTCACGGGGACAGGGGGAGGAAAAACTGTTTTTT. Protein sequence: CASSRGQGEEKLFF.

The rearrangement joins TRBV5-1 to TRBJ2-1; TRBD2 is a possible D gene (5 bases). This CDR3 is 14 amino acids long. Germline loops: CDR1 SGHRS, CDR2 YFSETQ. Trimming cost V 0 bases and J 9 bases, with 13 bases left between them. The CDR3 spells CASSLEGAPGEQFF. The CDR3 nucleotides are TGCGCCAGCAGCTTGGAGGGAGCGCCGGGTGAGCAGTTCTTC.

This chain uses TRBV4-1 with TRBJ2-2; maybe TRBD2 (5 bases). The germline V gene encodes CDR1 MGHRA and CDR2 YSYEKL. This CDR3 has 16 residues. Trimming removed 0 bases at V and 2 bases at J, with 10 bases between. The CDR3 region has the DNA TGCGCCAGCAGCCAAGATCCGGGATTCAACACCGGGGAGCTGTTTTTT. This translates into CASSQDPGFNTGELFF.

This chain links TRBV25-1 with TRBJ2-2; TRBD1 aligns across 9 bases. CDR1 is MGHDK, CDR2 SYGVNS, per germline. The CDR3 is made up of 16 amino acids. Germline trimming cut 3 bases from V and 0 bases from J; bases unmatched to any gene: 2. The CDR3 loop reads CASSDTGGSNTGELFF. The CDR3 nucleotides are TGTGCCAGCAGTGATACAGGGGGCTCGAACACCGGGGAGCTGTTTTTT.

This chain links TRBV29-1 with TRBJ1-2, with 7 bases fitting TRBD1. V was pared by 4 bases and J by 7 bases, with 9 bases of the junction left unmatched. This CDR3 region has 13 residues. The germline CDR1 and CDR2 sequences are SQVTM and ANQGSEA. The CDR3 DNA reads as TGCAGCGTTGCGCCAGGGGGAGTATTTGGCTACACCTTC. Its translation: CSVAPGGVFGYTF.

This clone was found a few times. The chain is built from TRBV11-2 and TRBJ1-2; tentative D call: TRBD1 (5 bases). The CDR3 is 13 residues long. Germline V gene data show CDR1 as SGHAT and CDR2 as FQNNGV. V was pared by 5 bases and J by 5 bases, with 12 bases between. Here the CDR3 reads CASSRGLRYGYTF. The CDR3 nucleotides are TGTGCCAGCAGCAGGGGTCTGCGTTATGGCTACACCTTC.

The V call is TRBV29-1, the J call TRBJ2-7; a possible D gene is TRBD1 (6 bases). The CDR3 covers 15 residues. The V end was cut by 3 bases, the J end by 0 bases, with 15 bases between. CDR1 is SQVTM and CDR2 is ANQGSEA in the germline V gene. The CDR3 DNA follows: TGCAGCGTTGAGATCAGAGGGGGAATCTCCTACGAGCAGTACTTC. This translates into CSVEIRGGISYEQYF.

The V gene is TRBV9, the J gene TRBJ1-2; 8 bases are shared with TRBD1. CDR3 length: 18 amino acids. V was pared by 0 bases and J by 4 bases, with 14 bases of the junction left unmatched. Germline lookup yields CDR1 SGDLS and CDR2 YYNGEE. DNA of the CDR3: TGTGCCAGCAGCGTAGTCCCCTTAGGGCCAGGGGGCACCTATGGCTACACCTTC. It is translated as CASSVVPLGPGGTYGYTF.

V and J are TRBV4-3 and TRBJ2-1; 7 bases line up with TRBD2. J lost 2 bases, V lost 0 bases, and 1 base had no gene match. This CDR3 is built from 15 residues. Per germline, CDR1 LGHNA and CDR2 YSLEER. The DNA of the CDR3 is TGCGCCAGCAGCCAAGAAGCGGGGCCCTACAATGAGCAGTTCTTC. Translating it yields CASSQEAGPYNEQFF.

Points on this clone: Other DNA variants within this sample encode the same CDR3. The V call is TRBV6-1, the J call TRBJ1-2; D is unclear. Trimming removed 0 bases from V and 3 bases from J, with 14 bases in between. This CDR3 contains 16 residues. Germline CDR1 and CDR2: MNHNS and SASEGT. The CDR3 DNA reads as TGTGCCAGCAGTGAAGCCCCAGATCTCGGGTACTATGGCTACACCTTC. Translating it yields CASSEAPDLGYYGYTF.